The 16 T cell receptor beta chains below were found in one sample sequenced in a study of blood T cells in healthy people across ages. Sample-barcoded 5' priming and a J-beta primer mix drove a second PCR of 7 to 11 cycles. TCRdb re-called the 5' RACE reads through MiXCR, storing one row per CDR3 protein. There are about 1.8 million distinct CDR3 sequences in the sample; less than 50% occur only once, and roughly 2.1% lies in the top ten. Sequencing was carried out using blood. These receptors were collected from a woman aged 40 to 50 in good health.

The V gene is TRBV4-2, the J gene TRBJ2-5; possible D gene TRBD2, 5 bases. V gave up 0 bases and J gave up 6 bases, with 17 bases separating them. The CDR3 is made up of 16 amino acids. The V gene's germline CDR1 is LGHNA and CDR2 YNFKEQ. The CDR3 bases are TGTGCCAGCAGCCAAGATCGGGAAAGGCGGGCAAAGACCCAGTACTTC. Amino acids: CASSQDRERRAKTQYF.

This sequence joins TRBV20-1 and TRBJ1-5, with D hard to call. The length of the CDR3 is 15 residues. Per the germline V gene, CDR1 is DFQATT and CDR2 is SNEGSKA (reference sequence). V was clipped by 3 bases and J by 1 base, with 13 bases between them. DNA for the CDR3: TGCAGTGCTAGTGAGACGTTGGGGAGCAATCAGCCCCAGCATTTT. Translation gives CSASETLGSNQPQHF.

Points on this clonotype: At one boundary the junction diverges from the germline segment, which might be a read error. The chain combines TRBV25-1 with TRBJ1-2; D is undetermined. The V gene's germline CDR1 is MGHDK and CDR2 SYGVNS. CDR3 length: 14 residues. The CDR3 coding sequence is TGTGCCGGCAGTGAATCCCCCGGTGGCTATGGCTACACCTTC. Protein product: CAGSESPGGYGYTF.

The gene calls are TRBV7-8 and TRBJ2-1, with D perhaps TRBD1 (6 bases). V lost 5 bases, J lost 0 bases, and 14 bases lay in between. The V gene's germline CDR1 is SGHVS and CDR2 FQNEAQ. The CDR3 has 16 amino acids. CDR3 region: CASSPRRTASYNEQFF. In nucleotides, the CDR3 is TGTGCCAGCAGCCCCAGGCGGACAGCCTCCTACAATGAGCAGTTCTTC. Together with reference TRBV7-8 and TRBJ2-1, the CDR3 gives the full variable domain: GAGVSQSPRYKVAKRGQDVALRCDPISGHVSLFWYQQALGQGPEFLTYFQNEAQLDKSGLPSDRFFAERPEGSVSTLKIQRTQQEDSAVYLCASSPRRTASYNEQFFGPGTRLTVL.

This chain connects TRBV20-1 to TRBJ1-6; D may be TRBD1 (5 bases). The ends were cut back, 1 base at V and 0 bases at J, with 13 bases in the middle. Germline CDR1 and CDR2: DFQATT and SNEGSKA (reference sequence). The CDR3 consists of 17 residues. In nucleotides, the CDR3 is TGCAGTGCTAGAGGGGACGAACCGACCTCCTATAATTCACCCCTCCACTTT. This gives the protein CSARGDEPTSYNSPLHF.

Only a few counts were recorded for this clonotype. The chain has TRBV21-1 and TRBJ2-7; the table gives TRBD1 as D, unverified against the DNA. TRBV21-1 is a listed pseudogene. There are 13 residues in the CDR3. The CDR3 sequence is CAGLGTGLYEQYF. The DNA of the CDR3 is TGTGCCGGCTTGGGGACAGGGCTCTACGAGCAGTACTTC.

This clonotype has only a few counts. The chain couples TRBV6-2 or TRBV6-3 to TRBJ2-4; possibly TRBD1 or TRBD2 for D (7 bases each). CDR1 is MNHEY and CDR2 is SVGEGT in the germline V gene. The CDR3 spans 16 residues. Trimming stripped 2 bases from V and 8 bases from J, with 19 bases between. The CDR3 DNA sequence: TGTGCCAGCAGTTACCTACCAGGGGGGGGCCACGACATTCAGTACTTC. This sequence encodes CASSYLPGGGHDIQYF.

This clonotype was observed a single time. The chain couples TRBV20-1 to TRBJ2-1; the match to TRBD2 covers 13 bases. With 1 base clipped from V and 2 bases from J, the junction kept 2 bases outside the gene matches. The CDR3 is 16 amino acids. Germline CDR1 DFQATT, CDR2 SNEGSKA (reference sequence). CDR3 sequence (DNA): TGCAGTGCTAGAGGACTAGCGGGGGGCGCCTACAATGAGCAGTTCTTC. It yields the protein CSARGLAGGAYNEQFF.

The rearrangement links TRBV6-2 or TRBV6-3 to TRBJ1-5; TRBD1 matches 7 bases. The CDR3 extends over 15 amino acids. Trimming took 6 bases from V and 10 from J; bases not matched to a gene: 15. The germline V gene has CDR1 MNHEY and CDR2 SVGEGT. This chain's CDR3 is CASRNNLMDRRPQHF. CDR3 coding DNA: TGTGCCAGCAGGAATAACCTCATGGACAGGCGTCCCCAGCATTTT.

The V and J genes are TRBV29-1 and TRBJ1-2; D is undetermined. V was clipped by 4 bases and J by 5 bases, with 14 bases between them. The germline CDR1 and CDR2 sequences are SQVTM and ANQGSEA. The CDR3 is 13 residues long. DNA of the CDR3: TGCAGCGTTGTGCGGCAGACGACTTATGGCTACACCTTC. Translating gives CSVVRQTTYGYTF.

This clonotype was observed at least ten times. The rearrangement links TRBV7-2 to TRBJ2-7; 9 bases are shared with TRBD1. There are 13 residues in the CDR3. Germline loops: CDR1 SGHTA, CDR2 FQGNSA. The junction had 3 bases not matched to a gene; V was cut back by 5 bases and J by 4 bases. CDR3 region: CASSPGTGYEQYF. As DNA, the CDR3 is TGTGCCAGCAGCCCAGGGACAGGGTACGAGCAGTACTTC.

This clonotype was seen once. The chain joins TRBV7-6 to TRBJ2-3, with TRBD2 matching 10 bases. V was clipped by 5 bases and J by 14 bases; unmatched bases: 25. The germline CDR1 and CDR2 sequences are SGHVS and FNYEAQ. The CDR3 spans 18 residues. The CDR3 nucleotides read TGTGCCAGCAGCCCCCACCCGACTAGCGGGCCGACTCCTGAACCGGGGTATTTT. The encoded protein is CASSPHPTSGPTPEPGYF.

The J gene is TRBJ2-1, the V gene TRBV28, with 7 bases matching TRBD2. The V gene end was trimmed by 6 bases and the J gene end by 4 bases; junction bases not matched to a gene: 6. Germline CDR1 is MDHEN and CDR2 is SYDVKM. The CDR3 extends over 14 amino acids. Here the CDR3 reads CASSPAGLYNEQFF. CDR3 nucleotides: TGTGCCAGCAGCCCAGCGGGGCTTTACAATGAGCAGTTCTTC.

This sequence joins TRBV4-1 and TRBJ1-1; tentative D call: TRBD1 (5 bases). The germline V gene encodes CDR1 MGHRA and CDR2 YSYEKL. This CDR3 is built from 14 residues. V lost 1 base and J lost 4, with 10 bases in between. In nucleotides, the CDR3 is TGCGCCAGCAGCCAAGGGGTTGGGACCACTGAAGCTTTCTTT. It specifies CASSQGVGTTEAFF.

This clonotype has just one count. The chain carries TRBV5-6 and TRBJ1-6; D unclear. The V gene's germline CDR1 is SGHDT and CDR2 YYEEEE. V was trimmed by 4 bases and J by 6 bases, leaving 8 bases between them. This CDR3 is built from 13 residues. CDR3 in amino acids: CASSTPSNSPLHF. CDR3 sequence (DNA): TGTGCCAGCAGCACTCCTTCTAATTCACCCCTCCACTTT.

This clonotype was observed a few times. The chain is built from TRBV4-2 and TRBJ2-5; the match to TRBD2 covers 8 bases. The CDR3 has 16 residues. CDR1 and CDR2 from the germline V gene are LGHNA and YNFKEQ. V shed 0 bases and J 5 bases; nucleotides not matched to a gene: 8. CDR3 residues: CASSQENGGAGETQYF. The CDR3 nucleotides read TGTGCCAGCAGCCAAGAGAACGGGGGGGCGGGGGAGACCCAGTACTTC.